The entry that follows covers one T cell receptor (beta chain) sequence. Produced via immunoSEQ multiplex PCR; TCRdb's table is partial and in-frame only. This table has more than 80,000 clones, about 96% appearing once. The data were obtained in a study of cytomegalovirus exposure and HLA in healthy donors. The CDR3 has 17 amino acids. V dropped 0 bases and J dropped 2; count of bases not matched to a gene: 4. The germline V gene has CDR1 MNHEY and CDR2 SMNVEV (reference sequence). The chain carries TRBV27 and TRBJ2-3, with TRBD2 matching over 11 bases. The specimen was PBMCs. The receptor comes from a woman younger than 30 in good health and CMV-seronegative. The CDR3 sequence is CASSLSQTSGDTDTQYF. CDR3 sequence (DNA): TGTGCCAGCAGTTTATCCCAGACTAGCGGGGACACAGATACGCAGTATTTT.